Included here is one T cell receptor (beta chain) sequence, with context. The data were produced by immunoSEQ multiplex PCR, yet TCRdb's version contains in-frame clones alone and is incomplete. The top ten hold 0.78% of the sample, which has fewer than 250,000 clones, 85% to 90% seen once. This entry comes from a study of blood T cell repertoires in COVID-19. Trimming took off 0 bases at V and 2 bases at J, with 14 bases between the two ends. The CDR3 totals 16 residues. CDR1 MNHEY and CDR2 SMNVEV come from the germline V gene (reference sequence). The sample consisted of peripheral blood. The chain links TRBV27 to TRBJ2-7; D is unclear. The sequence derives from a woman aged 70-85 years with acute or convalescent COVID-19. CDR3 region: CASSLSRGAPAYEQYF. The CDR3 DNA is TGTGCCAGCAGTTTATCCCGAGGAGCGCCAGCCTACGAGCAGTACTTC.